This T cell receptor beta chain was profiled in a study of blood T cells in healthy people across ages. This CDR3 has 15 amino acids. V gave up 3 bases and J gave up 1 base, with 15 bases separating them. The V gene's germline CDR1 is DFQATT and CDR2 SNEGSKA (reference sequence). PBMCs numbering at least 6 million were isolated per sample. Each sample provided at least 5 micrograms of extracted total RNA. This clonotype has more than one count but fewer than ten. The authors ran a second PCR of roughly 6 to 11 cycles using a sample-barcoded 5' primer and a J-beta primer mix. TCRdb re-analysed the 5' RACE reads in MiXCR, keeping a single row per CDR3 protein. Of 850,000 to 950,000 distinct CDR3 sequences detected, around 26% appear once; the ten largest clones hold around 16%.

This clonotype was sampled from a woman over 75 in good health. Sequencing was performed on blood. V gene TRBV20-1 combines with J gene TRBJ1-2; D possibly corresponds to TRBD1 (6 bases). In DNA form, the CDR3 reads TGCAGTGCTAGTGCCGGAGGGGGGTTTAACTATGGCTACACCTTC. It translates to CSASAGGGFNYGYTF.